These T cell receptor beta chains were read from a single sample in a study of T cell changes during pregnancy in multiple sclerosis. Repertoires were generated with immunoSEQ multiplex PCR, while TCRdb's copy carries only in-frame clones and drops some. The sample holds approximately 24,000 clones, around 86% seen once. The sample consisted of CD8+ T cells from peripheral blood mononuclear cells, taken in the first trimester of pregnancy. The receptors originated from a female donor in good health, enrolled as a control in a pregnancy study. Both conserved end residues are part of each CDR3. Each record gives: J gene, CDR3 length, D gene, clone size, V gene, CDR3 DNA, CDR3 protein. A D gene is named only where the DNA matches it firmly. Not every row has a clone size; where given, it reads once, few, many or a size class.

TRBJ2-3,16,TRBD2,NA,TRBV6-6,TGTGCCAGCAGTTCATCGGGACTAGTTGGGTCGGATACGCAGTATTTT,CASSSSGLVGSDTQYF
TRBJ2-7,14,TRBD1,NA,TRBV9,TGTGCCAGCAGCCTGACAGGGGGGACCTACGAGCAGTACTTC,CASSLTGGTYEQYF
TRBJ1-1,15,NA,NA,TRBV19,TGTGCCAGTAGTATACTGGGGGCGGAGGACACTGAAGCTTTCTTT,CASSILGAEDTEAFF
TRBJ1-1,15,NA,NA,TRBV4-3,TGCGCCAGCAGCCAAGAGGTTCGGGGATGGACTGAAGCTTTCTTT,CASSQEVRGWTEAFF
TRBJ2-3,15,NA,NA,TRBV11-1,TGTGCCAGCAGCTTATCGGGGTCCAGCACAGATACGCAGTATTTT,CASSLSGSSTDTQYF
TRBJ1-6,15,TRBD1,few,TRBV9,TGTGCCAGCAGCGTAGTGGGACAGGTTAATTCACCCCTCCACTTT,CASSVVGQVNSPLHF
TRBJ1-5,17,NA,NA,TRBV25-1,TGTGCCAGCCTTTCATGGGGGGGATCTTATAGCAATCAGCCCCAGCATTTT,CASLSWGGSYSNQPQHF
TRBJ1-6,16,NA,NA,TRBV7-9,TGTGCCAGCAGTTTGACCTCGACAGGTTCGAATTCACCCCTCCACTTT,CASSLTSTGSNSPLHF
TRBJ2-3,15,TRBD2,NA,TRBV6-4,TGTGCCAGCAGTGTACTAGCGGGGTCCACAGATACGCAGTATTTT,CASSVLAGSTDTQYF
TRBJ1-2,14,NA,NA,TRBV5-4,TGTGCCAGCAGCTTCAACGGTATGAACTATGGCTACACCTTC,CASSFNGMNYGYTF
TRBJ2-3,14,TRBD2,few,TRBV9,TGTGCCAGCAGCGTGTCGGGGAGGGAAGATACGCAGTATTTT,CASSVSGREDTQYF
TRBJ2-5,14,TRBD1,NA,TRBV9,TGTGCCAGCAGCTTCCAGGGGGCGGGGGAGACCCAGTACTTC,CASSFQGAGETQYF
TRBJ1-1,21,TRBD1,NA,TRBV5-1,TGCGCCAGCAGCTTAGTCCCGGGACAGAGTAGGGTGTGGGAAAAGAACACTGAAGCTTTCTTT,CASSLVPGQSRVWEKNTEAFF
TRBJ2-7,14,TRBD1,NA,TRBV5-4,TGTGCCAGCAGCTACGACAGGGTTGAGGACGAGCAGTACTTC,CASSYDRVEDEQYF
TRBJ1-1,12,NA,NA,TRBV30,TGTGCCTGGAGGGGGGGGAACACTGAAGCTTTCTTT,CAWRGGNTEAFF